This T cell receptor (beta chain) derives from a study of breast tumors, draining lymph nodes, adjacent tissues. TCRdb used MiXCR to reprocess the multiplex PCR reads, holding one entry per CDR3 protein. The sample has roughly 130,000 distinct CDR3 sequences, 15% to 20% seen once; the top ten hold less than 4.5%. The CDR3 totals 14 residues. In germline, CDR1 is MNHEY, CDR2 SVGAGI. V trimming: 8 bases; J trimming: 9 bases; junction bases outside the gene matches: 8. This clonotype was observed many times. Its specificity is not known. Axillary draining lymph nodes of breast cancer patients supplied the node samples. Findings of the study overall: Tumor repertoires ranked between lymph nodes and nontumor tissue in diversity, with V and J gene preferences. The data were judged consistent with most tumor T cells coming from lymph node and expanding in tumor. The lymph node origin of tumor T cells was framed as consistent with a hypothesis, not demonstrated.

Material: axillary lymph node tissue. The clonotype comes from a female donor with breast cancer. Some clones in this sample may be carry-over from other donors' samples. V and J are TRBV6-5 and TRBJ1-6; 9 bases fit TRBD1. The CDR3 coding sequence is TGTGCCAGCCGGGAACAGGGGGCTCGTTCACCCCTCCACTTT. Its protein product is CASREQGARSPLHF.